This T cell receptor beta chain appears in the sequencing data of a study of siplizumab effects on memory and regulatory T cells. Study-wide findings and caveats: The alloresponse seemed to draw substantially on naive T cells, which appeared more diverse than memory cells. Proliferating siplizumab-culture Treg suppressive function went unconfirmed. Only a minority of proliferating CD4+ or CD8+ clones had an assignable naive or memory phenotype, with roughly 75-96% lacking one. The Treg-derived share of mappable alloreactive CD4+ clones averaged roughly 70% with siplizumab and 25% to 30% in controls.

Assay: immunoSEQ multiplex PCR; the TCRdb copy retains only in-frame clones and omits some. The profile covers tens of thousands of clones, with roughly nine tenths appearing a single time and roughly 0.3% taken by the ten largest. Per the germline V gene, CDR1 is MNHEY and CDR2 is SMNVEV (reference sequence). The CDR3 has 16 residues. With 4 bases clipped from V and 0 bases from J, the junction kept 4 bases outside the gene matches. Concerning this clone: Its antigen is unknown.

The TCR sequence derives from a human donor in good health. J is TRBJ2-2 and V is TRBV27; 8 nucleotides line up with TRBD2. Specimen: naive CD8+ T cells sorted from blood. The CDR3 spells CASSSRGLANTGELFF. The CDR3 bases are TGTGCCAGCAGTTCTAGGGGACTAGCGAACACCGGGGAGCTGTTTTTT.